This is a list of T cell receptor beta chains from one sample in a study of T cell repertoires in cytomegalovirus infection. These receptors are not linked to any known antigen. TCRdb called the reads again in MiXCR, with one record for every CDR3 protein. The profile covers about 770,000 distinct CDR3 sequences, with just under 30% appearing a single time and under 15% taken by the ten largest. Sequencing used cultured CD8+ T cells from PBMCs, obtained from culture after CMV antigen stimulation. The receptors derive from a human donor in good health (CMV status not recorded). Some clones in this sample may be carry-over from other donors' samples. CDR3s include the opening cysteine and the closing phenylalanine or tryptophan. D genes are given only for firm matches. Only some rows state a clone size, as once, few, many or a class for expanded clones.

clone_size	v_call	d_call	j_call	cdr3_nt	cdr3_aa
NA	TRBV24-1	TRBD2	TRBJ2-3	TGTGCCACCAGTGATTCTATAGCGGGTATGCAGTATTTT	CATSDSIAGMQYF
few	TRBV5-5	NA	TRBJ2-7	TGTGCCAGCAGCTCCGGGTCCCTAACTTACGAGCAGTACTTC	CASSSGSLTYEQYF
few	TRBV24-1	NA	TRBJ2-4	TGTGCCACCAGTGATCCCGTACGGAGGGACATTCAGTACTTC	CATSDPVRRDIQYF
NA	TRBV27	NA	TRBJ2-3	TGTGCCAGCAGTTTAATGAGGAGCACAGATACGCAGTATTTT	CASSLMRSTDTQYF
few	TRBV7-6	NA	TRBJ1-1	TGTGCCAGCAGCCCCCGGGGAGCCCATGAAGGCACTGAAGCTTTCTTT	CASSPRGAHEGTEAFF
few	TRBV4-1	NA	TRBJ2-2	TGCGCCAGCAGCCCATCGTCAGGGTTGATCACCGGGGAGCTGTTTTTT	CASSPSSGLITGELFF
few	TRBV11-1	NA	TRBJ1-2	TGTGCCAGCAGCCCCGGGGGGTTGCTTGGCTACACCTTC	CASSPGGLLGYTF
few	TRBV15	NA	TRBJ2-2	TGTGCCACCAGCAGAGTAGAAACTGGGGAGCTGTTTTTT	CATSRVETGELFF
NA	TRBV4-2	TRBD1	TRBJ2-7	TGTGCCAGCAGCCAGGCGGGACAGGGCTACGAGCAGTACTTC	CASSQAGQGYEQYF
NA	TRBV2	NA	TRBJ1-2	TGTGCCAGCAGTGAAATGGAACAGGGCACTACCCTCTATGGCTACACCTTC	CASSEMEQGTTLYGYTF